This paragraph reports one T cell receptor (beta chain). As originally analysed: Reference gene primers were amplified, and this amplification served to estimate nucleated cell counts. TCRdb's table, derived via immunoSEQ multiplex PCR, lists solely in-frame clones and lacks some. That table furnishes V, J and clone size, whereas the DNA furnished D and trimming. The table lists under 200,000 clones, around 80% of them singletons. Enrolled through a virtual design, the participants were between roughly 18 and 90 years of age and came from 24 US areas. The CDR3 sequence is 15 residues long. V was trimmed by 0 bases and J by 0 bases, leaving 8 bases between them. Germline V gene sequence: CDR1 SGHTA, CDR2 FQGNSA. This sample was included in a study of blood T cell repertoires in COVID-19. Background on the study: Among Cohort 3 donors, those recovered had two negative PCRs, clearance, or symptom resolution.

The chain carries TRBV7-2 and TRBJ1-1; the D is unclear. Sequenced material: PBMCs or T cells enriched from blood (not recorded which). The TCR was taken from a woman between 65 and 79 years old in a cohort exposed to, infected with or recovered from COVID-19 (not recorded which). The CDR3 protein is CASSLAVAVNTEAFF. The CDR3 nucleotides are TGTGCCAGCAGCTTAGCTGTTGCGGTGAACACTGAAGCTTTCTTT.